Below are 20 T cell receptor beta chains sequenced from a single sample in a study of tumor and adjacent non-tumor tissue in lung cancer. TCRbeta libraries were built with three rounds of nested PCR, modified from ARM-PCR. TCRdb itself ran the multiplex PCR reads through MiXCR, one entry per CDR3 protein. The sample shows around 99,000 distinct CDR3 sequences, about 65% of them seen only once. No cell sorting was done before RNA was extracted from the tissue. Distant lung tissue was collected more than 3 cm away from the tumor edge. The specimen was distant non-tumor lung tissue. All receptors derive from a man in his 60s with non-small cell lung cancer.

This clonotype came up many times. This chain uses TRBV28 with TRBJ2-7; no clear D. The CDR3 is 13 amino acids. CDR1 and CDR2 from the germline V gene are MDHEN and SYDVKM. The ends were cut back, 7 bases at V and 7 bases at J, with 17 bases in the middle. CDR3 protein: CASNPPESREQYF. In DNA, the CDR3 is TGTGCCAGCAATCCCCCCGAGAGCCGGGAGCAGTACTTC. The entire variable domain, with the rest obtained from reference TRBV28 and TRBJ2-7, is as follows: DVKVTQSSRYLVKRTGEKVFLECVQDMDHENMFWYRQDPGLGLRLIYFSYDVKMKEKGDIPEGYSVSREKKERFSLILESASTNQTSMYLCASNPPESREQYFGPGTRLTVT.

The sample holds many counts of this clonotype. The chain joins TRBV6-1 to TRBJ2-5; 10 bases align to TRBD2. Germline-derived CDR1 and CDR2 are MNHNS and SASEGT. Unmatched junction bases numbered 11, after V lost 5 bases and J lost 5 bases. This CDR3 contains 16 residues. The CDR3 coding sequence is TGTGCCAGCAGTCCAGGAGGTAGCGGGGGGCTGGAGACCCAGTACTTC. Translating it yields CASSPGGSGGLETQYF.

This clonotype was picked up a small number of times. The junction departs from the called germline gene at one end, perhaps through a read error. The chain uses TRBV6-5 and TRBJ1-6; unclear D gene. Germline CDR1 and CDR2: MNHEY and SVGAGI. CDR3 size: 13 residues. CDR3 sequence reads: CASSYDGGSPLHF. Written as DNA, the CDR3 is TGTGCTAGCAGTTACGATGGAGGTTCACCCCTCCACTTT.

CDR3 protein: CATHAGLGNQPQHF. The CDR3 DNA is TGTGCCACCCACGCAGGGCTGGGGAATCAGCCCCAGCATTTT. The chain has TRBV6-5 and TRBJ1-5; tentatively, D is TRBD1 (5 bases). The V end lost 10 bases, the J end lost 4 bases, and 17 bases lay between the germline ends. There are 14 residues in the CDR3. Germline V CDR1 and CDR2: MNHEY, SVGAGI.

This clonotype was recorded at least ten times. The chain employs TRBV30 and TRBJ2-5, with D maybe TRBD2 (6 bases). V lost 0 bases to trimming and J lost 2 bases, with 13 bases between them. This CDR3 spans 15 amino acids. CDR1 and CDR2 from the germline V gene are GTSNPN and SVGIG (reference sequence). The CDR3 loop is CAWSVPPGRQETQYF. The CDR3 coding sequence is TGTGCCTGGAGTGTACCTCCAGGGAGGCAAGAGACCCAGTACTTC.

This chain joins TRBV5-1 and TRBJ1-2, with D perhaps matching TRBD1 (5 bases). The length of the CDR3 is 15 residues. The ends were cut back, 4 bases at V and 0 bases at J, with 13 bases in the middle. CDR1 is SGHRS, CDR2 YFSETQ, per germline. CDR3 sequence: CASSTRRGANYGYTF. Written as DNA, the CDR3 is TGCGCCAGCAGCACCCGACGGGGGGCTAACTATGGCTACACCTTC.

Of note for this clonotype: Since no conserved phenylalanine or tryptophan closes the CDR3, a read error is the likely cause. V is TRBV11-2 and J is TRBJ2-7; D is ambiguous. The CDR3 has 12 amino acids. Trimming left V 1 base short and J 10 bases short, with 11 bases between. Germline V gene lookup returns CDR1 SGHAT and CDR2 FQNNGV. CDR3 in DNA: TGTGCCAGCAGCTTAGGACTGCGCGACCAGTACTTA. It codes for CASSLGLRDQYL.

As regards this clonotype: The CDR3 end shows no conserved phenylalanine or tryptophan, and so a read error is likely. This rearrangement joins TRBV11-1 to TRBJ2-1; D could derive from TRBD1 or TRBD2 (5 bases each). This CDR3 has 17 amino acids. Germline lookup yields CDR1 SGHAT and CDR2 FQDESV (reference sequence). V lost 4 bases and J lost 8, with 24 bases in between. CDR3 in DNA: TGTGCCAGCAGCTCTTACAGCGGCAGGGATAATAACGATGAGCAGTTCCTC. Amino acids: CASSSYSGRDNNDEQFL.

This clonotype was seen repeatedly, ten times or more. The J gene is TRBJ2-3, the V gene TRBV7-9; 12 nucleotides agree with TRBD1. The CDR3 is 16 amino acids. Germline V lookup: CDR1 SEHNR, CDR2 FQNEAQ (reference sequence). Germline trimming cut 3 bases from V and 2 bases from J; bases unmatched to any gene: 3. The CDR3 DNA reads TGTGCCAGCAGCTTCGGGACAGGGGGCATCACAGATACGCAGTATTTT. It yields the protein CASSFGTGGITDTQYF.

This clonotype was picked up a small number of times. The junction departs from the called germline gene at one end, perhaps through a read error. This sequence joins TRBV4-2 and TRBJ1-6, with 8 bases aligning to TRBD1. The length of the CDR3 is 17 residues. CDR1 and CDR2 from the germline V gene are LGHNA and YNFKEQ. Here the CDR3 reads CASGQEPLGQGGSPLHF. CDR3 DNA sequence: TGTGCCAGCGGCCAAGAACCCCTCGGACAGGGAGGTTCACCCCTCCACTTT.

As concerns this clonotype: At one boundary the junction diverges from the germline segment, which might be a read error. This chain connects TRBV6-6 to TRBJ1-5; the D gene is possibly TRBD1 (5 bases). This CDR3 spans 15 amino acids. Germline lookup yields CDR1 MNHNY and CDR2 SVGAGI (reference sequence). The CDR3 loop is CANSYADGGSQPQHF. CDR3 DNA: TGTGCCAACAGTTACGCCGACGGGGGAAGCCAGCCCCAGCATTTT.

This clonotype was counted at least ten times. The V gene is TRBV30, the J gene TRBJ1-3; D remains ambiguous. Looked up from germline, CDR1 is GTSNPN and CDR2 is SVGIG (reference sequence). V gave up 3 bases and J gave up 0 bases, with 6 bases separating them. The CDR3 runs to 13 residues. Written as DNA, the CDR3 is TGTGCCTGGAGGCCTCTCTCTGGAAACACCATATATTTT. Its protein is CAWRPLSGNTIYF.

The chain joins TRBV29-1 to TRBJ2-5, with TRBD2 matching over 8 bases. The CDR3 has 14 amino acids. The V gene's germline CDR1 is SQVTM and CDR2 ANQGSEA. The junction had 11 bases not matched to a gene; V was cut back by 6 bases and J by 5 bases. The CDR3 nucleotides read TGCAGCGTCGGAAGCGGGGGACCTTCGGAGACCCAGTACTTC. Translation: CSVGSGGPSETQYF. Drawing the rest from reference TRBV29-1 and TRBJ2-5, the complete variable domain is SAVISQKPSRDICQRGTSLTIQCQVDSQVTMMFWYRQQPGQSLTLIATANQGSEATYESGFVIDKFPISRPNLTFSTLTVSNMSPEDSSIYLCSVGSGGPSETQYFGPGTRLLVL.

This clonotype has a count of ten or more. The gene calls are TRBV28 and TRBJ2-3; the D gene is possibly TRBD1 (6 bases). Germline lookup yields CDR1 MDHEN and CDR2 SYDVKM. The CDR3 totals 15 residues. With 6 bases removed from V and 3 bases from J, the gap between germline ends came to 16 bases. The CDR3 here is CASSLGLTGTDTQYF. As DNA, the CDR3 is TGTGCCAGCAGCCTCGGACTCACAGGGACAGATACGCAGTATTTT.

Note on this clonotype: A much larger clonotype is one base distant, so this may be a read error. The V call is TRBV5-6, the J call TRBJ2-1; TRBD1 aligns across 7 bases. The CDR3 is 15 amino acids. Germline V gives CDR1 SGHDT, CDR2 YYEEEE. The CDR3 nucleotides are TGTGTCAGCAGCTTGTACGACAGGGACTACAATGAGCAGTTCTTC. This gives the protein CVSSLYDRDYNEQFF.

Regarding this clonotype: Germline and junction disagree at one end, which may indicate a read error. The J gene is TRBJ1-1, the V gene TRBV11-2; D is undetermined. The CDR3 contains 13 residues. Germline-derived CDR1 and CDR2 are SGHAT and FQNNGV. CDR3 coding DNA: TGTGGCAGCAGCGCCAAGATGAACACTGAAGCTTTCTTT. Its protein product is CGSSAKMNTEAFF.

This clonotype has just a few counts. The CDR3 loop reads CASSRTTFRVSEQFF. CDR3 in DNA: TGTGCCAGCAGCCGGACCACCTTCAGGGTATCTGAGCAGTTCTTC. The V gene is TRBV6-2 or TRBV6-3, the J gene TRBJ2-1; tentatively, D is TRBD1 (5 bases). Trimming shortened V by 6 bases and J by 9 bases, and 21 bases separated the two germline ends. The CDR3 is 15 amino acids. CDR1 is MNHEY, CDR2 SVGEGT, per germline.

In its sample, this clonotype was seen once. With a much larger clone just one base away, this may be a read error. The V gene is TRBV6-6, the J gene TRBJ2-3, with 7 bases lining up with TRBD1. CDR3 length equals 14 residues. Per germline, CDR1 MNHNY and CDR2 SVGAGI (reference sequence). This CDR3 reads CASGRTGFTDTQCF. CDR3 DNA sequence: TGTGCCAGCGGTCGGACAGGCTTCACAGATACGCAGTGTTTT.

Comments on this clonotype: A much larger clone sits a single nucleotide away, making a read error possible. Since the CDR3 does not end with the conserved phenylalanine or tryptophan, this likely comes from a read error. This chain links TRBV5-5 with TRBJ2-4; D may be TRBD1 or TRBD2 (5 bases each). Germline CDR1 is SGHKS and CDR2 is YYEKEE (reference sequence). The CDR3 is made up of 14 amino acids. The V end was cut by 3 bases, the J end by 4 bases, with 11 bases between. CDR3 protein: CASSWGYQKNIQYS. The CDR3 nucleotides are TGTGCCAGCAGCTGGGGGTACCAGAAAAACATTCAGTACTCC.

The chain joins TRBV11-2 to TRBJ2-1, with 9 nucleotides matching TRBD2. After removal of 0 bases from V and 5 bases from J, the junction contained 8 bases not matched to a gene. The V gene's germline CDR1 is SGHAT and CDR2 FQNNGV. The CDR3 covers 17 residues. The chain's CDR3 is CASSLDSSSGKNNEQFF. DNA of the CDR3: TGTGCCAGCAGCTTAGATTCCTCTAGCGGGAAGAACAATGAGCAGTTCTTC.